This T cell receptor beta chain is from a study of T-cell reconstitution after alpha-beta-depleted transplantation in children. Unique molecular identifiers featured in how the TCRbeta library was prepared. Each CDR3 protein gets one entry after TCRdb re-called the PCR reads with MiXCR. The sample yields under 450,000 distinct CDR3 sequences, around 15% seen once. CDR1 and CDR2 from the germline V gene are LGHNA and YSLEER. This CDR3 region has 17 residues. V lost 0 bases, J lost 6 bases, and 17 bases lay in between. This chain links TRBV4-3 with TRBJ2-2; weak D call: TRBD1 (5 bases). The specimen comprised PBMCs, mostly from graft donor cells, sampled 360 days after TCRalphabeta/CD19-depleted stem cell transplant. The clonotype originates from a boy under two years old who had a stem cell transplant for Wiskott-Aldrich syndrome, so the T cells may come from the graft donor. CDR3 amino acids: CASSQDNSRDLSGELFF. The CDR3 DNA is TGCGCCAGCAGCCAAGATAACTCCAGGGATCTGTCCGGGGAGCTGTTTTTT.